A few counts support the clone carrying this TCR beta chain. The sample belongs to a study of molecular identifiers for immune sequencing clone quantification. Trimming pared 4 bases from V and 4 bases from J, leaving 15 bases between. The CDR3 consists of 15 residues. Germline V CDR1 and CDR2: SGHKS, YYEKEE (reference sequence). Preparation of naive CD8 libraries involved roughly 19,000 to 1,100,000 sorted cells and 10%, 30% or 50% RNA. The CD8+CD4-CCR7+CD45RA+ phenotype defined the sorted naive CD8 T cells. Preparation methods for the bulk TCR libraries were those previously described, with listed TCR primers. TCRdb itself ran the PCR reads through MiXCR, one entry per CDR3 protein. The repertoire holds some 580,000 distinct CDR3 sequences, with about 25% as singletons.

The material sequenced was naive CD8+ T cells from blood, with Jurkat cell RNA spiked in. The sample's subset: FACS-sorted CD8+CD4-CCR7+CD45RA+ naive T cells. The origin of this receptor is a human donor in good health. Some libraries in this study had Jurkat cell RNA spiked in. The V and J genes are TRBV5-5 and TRBJ2-1; no reliable D call. The DNA for the CDR3 is TGTGCCAGCAGCCCACAGCCGGACCAATACAATGAGCAGTTCTTC. Translated: CASSPQPDQYNEQFF.